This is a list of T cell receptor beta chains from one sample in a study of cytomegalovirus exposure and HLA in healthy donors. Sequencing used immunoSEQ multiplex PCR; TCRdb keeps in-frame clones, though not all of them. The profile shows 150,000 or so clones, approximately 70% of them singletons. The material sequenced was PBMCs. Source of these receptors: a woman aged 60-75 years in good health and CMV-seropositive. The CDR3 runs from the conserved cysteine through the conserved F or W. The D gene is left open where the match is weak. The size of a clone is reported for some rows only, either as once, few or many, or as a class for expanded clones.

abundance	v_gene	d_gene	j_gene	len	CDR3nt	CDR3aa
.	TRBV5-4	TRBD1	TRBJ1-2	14	TGTGCCAGCAGCTTGATTGAGGGGGCGCAGGGCTACACCTTC	CASSLIEGAQGYTF
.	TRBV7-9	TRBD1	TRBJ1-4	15	TGTGCCAGCAGCTTAGCCGGGACAGGGGATGAAAAACTGTTTTTT	CASSLAGTGDEKLFF
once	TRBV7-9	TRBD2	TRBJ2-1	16	TGTGCCAGCAGCTTAGTGGTCCTAGCGGGAGGGCCGGAGCAGTTCTTC	CASSLVVLAGGPEQFF
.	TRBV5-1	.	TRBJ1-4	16	TGCGCCAGCGCTTGGGGCTCCGAGGCAACTAATGAAAAACTGTTTTTT	CASAWGSEATNEKLFF
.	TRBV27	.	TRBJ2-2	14	TGTGCCAGCAGAGCAGGGACGAACACCGGGGAGCTGTTTTTT	CASRAGTNTGELFF
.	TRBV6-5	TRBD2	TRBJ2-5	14	TGTGCCAGCAGTCCAGAAGCGGGGCCAAGGACCCAGTACTTC	CASSPEAGPRTQYF
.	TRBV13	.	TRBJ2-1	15	TGTGCCAGCAGCTACGGACTTACTAGCTACAATGAGCAGTTCTTC	CASSYGLTSYNEQFF
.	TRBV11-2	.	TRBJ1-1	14	TGTGCCAGCAGCCCGAGGGCGAACAGTCAGGAAGCTTTCTTT	CASSPRANSQEAFF
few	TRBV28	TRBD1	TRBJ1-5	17	TGTGCCAGCAGTCCTATAGACAGGGAGTATAGCAATCAGCCCCAGCATTTT	CASSPIDREYSNQPQHF
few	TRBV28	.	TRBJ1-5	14	TGTGCCAGCAGGGACAGCTATAGCAATCAGCCCCAGCATTTT	CASRDSYSNQPQHF
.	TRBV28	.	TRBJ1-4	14	TGTGCCAGCAGCCTTGGAGGGCCGGCGGAAAAACTGTTTTTT	CASSLGGPAEKLFF
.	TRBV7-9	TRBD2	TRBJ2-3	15	TGTGCCAGCAGCATGGGACTAGCGGCCACAGATACGCAGTATTTT	CASSMGLAATDTQYF
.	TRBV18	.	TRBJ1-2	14	TGTGCCAGCTCACCAGGAGACCGCGGCTATGGCTACACCTTC	CASSPGDRGYGYTF
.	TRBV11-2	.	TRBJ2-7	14	TGTGCCAGCAGCTTAGGGCAGGCCTCCTACGAGCAGTACTTC	CASSLGQASYEQYF
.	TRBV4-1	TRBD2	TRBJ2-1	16	TGCGCCAGCAGCCAAGCGACTAGCGGGAGCTACAATGAGCAGTTCTTC	CASSQATSGSYNEQFF
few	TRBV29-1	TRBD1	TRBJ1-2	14	TGCAGCGTTGACGGGACAGGGAATAACTATGGCTACACCTTC	CSVDGTGNNYGYTF
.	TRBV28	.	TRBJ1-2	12	TGTGCCAGCAGTTCTGGACAGTATGGCTACACCTTC	CASSSGQYGYTF
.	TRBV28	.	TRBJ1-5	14	TGTGCCAGCAGGGGGGGGGCGAGCAATCAGCCCCAGCATTTT	CASRGGASNQPQHF
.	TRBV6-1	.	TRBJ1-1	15	TGTGCCAGCAGTGAAGCGGGGCGGATGAACACTGAAGCTTTCTTT	CASSEAGRMNTEAFF
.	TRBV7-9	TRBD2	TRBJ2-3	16	TGTGCCAGCAGCTCCGGACTAGCGGGAAGGAGGGATACGCAGTATTTT	CASSSGLAGRRDTQYF
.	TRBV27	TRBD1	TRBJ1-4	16	TGTGCCAGCAGCCTAACAGGGGTAACGGGAAATGAAAAACTGTTTTTT	CASSLTGVTGNEKLFF
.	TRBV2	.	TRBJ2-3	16	TGTGCCAGCAGTCGGGCTAGCGCCTCTAGCACAGATACGCAGTATTTT	CASSRASASSTDTQYF
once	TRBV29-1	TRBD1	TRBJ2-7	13	TGCAGCACCGATGGGACAGGGGAAAACGAGCAGTACTTC	CSTDGTGENEQYF
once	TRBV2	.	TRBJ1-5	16	TGTGCCAGCAGCAGGAATTGGGACATTAGCAATCAGCCCCAGCATTTT	CASSRNWDISNQPQHF
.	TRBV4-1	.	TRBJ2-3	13	TGCGCCAGCAGCCAAGAACTCACGAGGACGCAGTATTTT	CASSQELTRTQYF
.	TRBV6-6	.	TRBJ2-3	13	TGTGCCAGCAGCCTTATCAGCACAGATACGCAGTATTTT	CASSLISTDTQYF
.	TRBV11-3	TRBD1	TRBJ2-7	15	TGTGCCAGCAGCTTAGTCTCCGGGACAGGGAACGAGCAGTACTTC	CASSLVSGTGNEQYF
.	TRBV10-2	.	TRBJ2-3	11	TGCGCCAGCGGGGCCACAGATACGCAGTATTTT	CASGATDTQYF
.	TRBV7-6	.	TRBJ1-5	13	TGTGCCAGCACCCAGGATAGCAATCAGCCCCAGCATTTT	CASTQDSNQPQHF
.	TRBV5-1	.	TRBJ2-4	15	TGCGCCAGCAGCCCGACCCCGGGAGCCAAAAACATTCAGTACTTC	CASSPTPGAKNIQYF
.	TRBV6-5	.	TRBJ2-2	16	TGTGCCAGCAGTTCAGGAGGATGGACTGGTGTCGGGGAGCTGTTTTTT	CASSSGGWTGVGELFF
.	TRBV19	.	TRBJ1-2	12	TGTGCCAGTAGCATACAGGGCTATGGCTACACCTTC	CASSIQGYGYTF
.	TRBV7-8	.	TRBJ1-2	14	TGTGCCAGCAGCTTAGCCAGGGGTGAGGGAGGCTACACCTTC	CASSLARGEGGYTF
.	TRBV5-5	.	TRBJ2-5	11	TGTGCCAGCAGCTTCGGGGAGACCCAGTACTTC	CASSFGETQYF
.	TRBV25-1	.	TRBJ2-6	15	TGTGCCAGCAGTCTGAGGGAATCCGGGGCCAACGTCCTGACTTTC	CASSLRESGANVLTF
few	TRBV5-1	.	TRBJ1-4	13	TGCGCCAGCAGCTTGGCTCAGGGCGAAAAACTGTTTTTT	CASSLAQGEKLFF
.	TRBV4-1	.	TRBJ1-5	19	TGCGCCAGCAGCCAAAAACCGGGATACTCAGAAATTAGCAATCAGCCCCAGCATTTT	CASSQKPGYSEISNQPQHF
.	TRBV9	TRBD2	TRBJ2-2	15	TGTGCCAGCAGTTTCCTCGGGGGGGACACCGGGGAGCTGTTTTTT	CASSFLGGDTGELFF
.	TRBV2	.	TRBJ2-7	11	TGTGCCAGCGGACTTGCGTACGAGCAGTACTTC	CASGLAYEQYF
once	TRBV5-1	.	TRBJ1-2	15	TGCGCCAGCAGCTTGGTGGCCGACAGTCCAGGAGGCTACACCTTC	CASSLVADSPGGYTF
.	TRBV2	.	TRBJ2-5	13	TGTGCCAGCAAGGTCGGCAGGCAAGAGACCCAGTACTTC	CASKVGRQETQYF